This TCR beta chain was found in a study of cytomegalovirus exposure and HLA in healthy donors. Study context: The 120 validation repertoires matched the roughly 700 first-cohort repertoires in platform, a later analysis reported.

Worth noting for this clone: Its antigen is undetermined.

Here immunoSEQ multiplex PCR was the method, and the copy in TCRdb shows in-frame clones only, minus some. The sample has about 95,000 clones; 85% are singletons. This CDR3 is built from 15 residues. CDR1 SGHDN and CDR2 FVKESK come from the germline V gene. V lost 1 base and J lost 1, with 10 bases in between. General study findings and limits: There were some public TCRs occurring in many donors, but most TCR sequences were rare.

The donors formed part of the roughly 120-subject validation cohort, distinct from the roughly 700-subject first cohort. The sequenced sample consisted of PBMCs. This chain connects TRBV14 to TRBJ1-2; D remains unclear. This clonotype was sampled from a man aged 18 to 35 in good health and CMV-seropositive. The CDR3: CASSQGVGSNYGYTF. For the CDR3, the DNA is TGTGCCAGCAGCCAAGGGGTCGGGAGTAACTATGGCTACACCTTC.